Following are 30 T cell receptor beta chains from one sample sequenced in a study of blood T cells in healthy people across ages. The authors ran a second PCR of about 6 to 11 cycles using a sample-barcoded 5' primer and a J-beta primer mix. TCRdb passed the 5' RACE reads through MiXCR, listing each CDR3 protein once. Of hundreds of thousands of distinct CDR3 sequences in the sample, roughly 44% were seen once. The sample comprised blood. The source is a man aged 60 to 69 in good health.

This clonotype has just one count. A much larger clonotype is one base distant, so this may be a read error. The chain links TRBV27 to TRBJ2-5; the match to TRBD1 covers 9 bases. The J call may be mistaken, given a closer DNA end match to TRBJ2-7. The CDR3 is made up of 15 amino acids. The germline V gene encodes CDR1 MNHEY and CDR2 SMNVEV (reference sequence). CDR3 sequence: CANSLNGQGTYEQYF. CDR3 DNA: TGTGCCAACAGTTTAAATGGACAGGGGACCTACGAGCAGTACTTC.

The chain has TRBV20-1 and TRBJ2-3; 10 bases fit TRBD1. Per the germline V gene, CDR1 is DFQATT and CDR2 is SNEGSKA (reference sequence). V gave up 3 bases and J gave up 0 bases; unmatched junction bases: 6. The CDR3 extends over 16 amino acids. CDR3 amino acids: CSASRRDRGSTDTQYF. The CDR3 bases are TGCAGTGCTAGTCGTAGGGACAGGGGTAGCACAGATACGCAGTATTTT.

The V gene is TRBV29-1, the J gene TRBJ1-4; tentative D call: TRBD1 (5 bases). V shed 6 bases and J shed 8 bases, with 10 bases lying between them. Germline lookup yields CDR1 SQVTM and CDR2 ANQGSEA. The CDR3 has 11 amino acids. CDR3 region: CSVQVGEKLFF. Here the CDR3 DNA reads TGCAGCGTACAGGTCGGGGAAAAACTGTTTTTT.

The chain couples TRBV20-1 to TRBJ1-1; D is possibly TRBD1 (5 bases). Trimming shortened V by 3 bases and J by 1 base, and 12 bases separated the two germline ends. Germline V lookup: CDR1 DFQATT, CDR2 SNEGSKA (reference sequence). This CDR3 spans 14 amino acids. The CDR3 loop is CSASEIQANTEAFF. In DNA, the CDR3 is TGCAGTGCTAGTGAAATACAGGCGAACACTGAAGCTTTCTTT.

The chain employs TRBV20-1 and TRBJ2-3, with 8 bases lining up with TRBD1. V trimming: 6 bases; J trimming: 3 bases; junction bases outside the gene matches: 5. The CDR3 spans 13 residues. From germline, CDR1 is DFQATT and CDR2 SNEGSKA (reference sequence). In DNA form, the CDR3 reads TGCAGTGCGATGTGGACAGGGACAGATACGCAGTATTTT. It specifies CSAMWTGTDTQYF.

This clonotype was seen a few times. The CDR3 spells CASSLGWGQGPLEQYF. As DNA, the CDR3 is TGTGCCAGCAGCTTAGGGTGGGGACAGGGCCCCCTAGAGCAGTACTTC. The chain employs TRBV27 and TRBJ2-4; 9 bases are a match to TRBD1. V lost 6 bases to trimming and J lost 13 bases; unmatched junction nucleotides: 19. The germline V gene has CDR1 MNHEY and CDR2 SMNVEV (reference sequence). CDR3 length equals 16 residues.

This rearrangement joins TRBV14 to TRBJ2-5; D not certain. Deletions cut 1 base from V and 1 base from J, with 7 bases between. CDR3 length equals 14 residues. Looked up from germline, CDR1 is SGHDN and CDR2 is FVKESK. The CDR3 reads CASSQGPIQETQYF. CDR3 DNA: TGTGCCAGCAGCCAAGGGCCGATCCAAGAGACCCAGTACTTC.

CDR3 amino acids: CASSLDPGDYNSPLHF. DNA of the CDR3: TGCGCCAGCAGCTTGGACCCGGGGGACTATAATTCACCCCTCCACTTT. This chain uses TRBV5-1 with TRBJ1-6; TRBD1 might be the D (5 bases). The CDR3 extends over 16 amino acids. Per germline, CDR1 SGHRS and CDR2 YFSETQ. The ends were cut back, 0 bases at V and 3 bases at J, with 10 bases in the middle.

About this clonotype: Germline and junction disagree at one end, which may indicate a read error. This chain connects TRBV7-2 to TRBJ1-2; D is ambiguous. The germline V gene encodes CDR1 SGHTA and CDR2 FQGNSA. The CDR3 extends over 15 amino acids. The CDR3 DNA is TGTGCCCGCAGCTCCAGGCCGGGGAACTTCTATGGCTACACCTTC. It codes for CARSSRPGNFYGYTF.

This chain connects TRBV5-1 to TRBJ1-4, with 7 bases identical to TRBD1. The J segment lost 1 base and the V segment lost 4 bases, leaving 7 bases of the junction unmatched. The CDR3 consists of 16 residues. Germline-derived CDR1 and CDR2 are SGHRS and YFSETQ. DNA for the CDR3: TGCGCCAGCAGCGAGAGACAGGGCGGAACTAATGAAAAACTGTTTTTT. This encodes CASSERQGGTNEKLFF.

This clonotype came up once. This sequence joins TRBV24-1 and TRBJ1-5, with unresolved D. The CDR3 contains 17 residues. CDR1 is KGHDR and CDR2 is SFDVKD in the germline V gene. The ends were cut back, 1 base at V and 0 bases at J, with 12 bases in the middle. In DNA form, the CDR3 reads TGTGCCACCAGTGATTTCCATACGGAGTATAGCAATCAGCCCCAGCATTTT. Translation: CATSDFHTEYSNQPQHF.

V gene TRBV11-2 combines with J gene TRBJ2-3, with a tentative D call TRBD1 (5 bases). CDR3 size: 17 residues. Germline CDR1 reads SGHAT; CDR2 reads FQNNGV. Trimming left V 5 bases short and J 1 base short, with 19 bases between. The CDR3 DNA reads as TGTGCCAGCAGCCCATTGTCTGTAGGGGCCCGCACAGATACGCAGTATTTT. It codes for CASSPLSVGARTDTQYF.

The chain combines TRBV7-2 with TRBJ2-1; 9 bases fit TRBD2. CDR1 is SGHTA and CDR2 is FQGNSA in the germline V gene. The V segment lost 5 bases and the J segment 7 bases; nucleotides outside the gene matches: 9. CDR3 size: 15 residues. CDR3 DNA: TGTGCCAGCAGCCAGCGGGGGGCCATTAGAAATGAGCAGTTCTTC. As protein: CASSQRGAIRNEQFF. Using reference TRBV7-2 and TRBJ2-1 for the parts outside the CDR3, the full variable domain is GAGVSQSPSNKVTEKGKDVELRCDPISGHTALYWYRQSLGQGLEFLIYFQGNSAPDKSGLPSDRFSAERTGGSVSTLTIQRTQQEDSAVYLCASSQRGAIRNEQFFGPGTRLTVL.

This rearrangement joins TRBV5-1 to TRBJ2-5; possibly TRBD1 for D (6 bases). The CDR3 is made up of 12 amino acids. Deletions cut 7 bases from V and 1 base from J, with 8 bases between. Germline loops: CDR1 SGHRS, CDR2 YFSETQ. The DNA for the CDR3 is TGCGCCAGCTACAGGGTCCAAGAGACCCAGTACTTC. This codes for CASYRVQETQYF.

Notes on this clonotype: A much larger clone lies one base from this, so it may be a read error. The DNA for the CDR3 is TGCAGCGCCGGACAGGGGGGCCTCTACGAGCAGTACTTC. Protein: CSAGQGGLYEQYF. J is TRBJ2-5 and V is TRBV29-1; 10 nucleotides line up with TRBD1. Near its end, the DNA agrees better with TRBJ2-7, so the J call may be wrong. CDR3 size: 13 residues. Germline CDR1 is SQVTM and CDR2 is ANQGSEA.

Only a few counts were recorded for this clonotype. This sequence joins TRBV7-9 and TRBJ1-2, with 7 bases matching TRBD1. The CDR3 spans 16 residues. CDR1 is SEHNR and CDR2 is FQNEAQ in the germline V gene (reference sequence). V was pared by 3 bases and J by 6 bases, with 13 bases of the junction left unmatched. Written as DNA, the CDR3 is TGTGCCAGCAGCTTGGACAGGCGCGCCGACCACCATGGCTACACCTTC. It translates to CASSLDRRADHHGYTF.

The chain combines TRBV29-1 with TRBJ1-2, with 8 positions matching TRBD1. The CDR3 length is 15 residues. Trimming removed 0 bases from V and 7 bases from J; junction bases left unmatched: 10. Germline CDR1 SQVTM, CDR2 ANQGSEA. CDR3 in amino acids: CSVEERTGWFPGYTF. CDR3 coding DNA: TGCAGCGTTGAAGAGAGGACAGGGTGGTTCCCTGGCTACACCTTC.

Only a few counts were recorded for this clonotype. The gene calls are TRBV5-6 and TRBJ2-3; a possible D gene is TRBD1 (6 bases). The CDR3 is 13 residues long. Trimming cost V 3 bases and J 5 bases, with 10 bases left between them. Per germline, CDR1 SGHDT and CDR2 YYEEEE. CDR3 coding DNA: TGTGCCAGCAGCTCACAGGGTCAAGATACGCAGTATTTT. Its translation is CASSSQGQDTQYF. The whole variable domain, remainder taken from reference TRBV5-6 and TRBJ2-3, is DAGVTQSPTHLIKTRGQQVTLRCSPKSGHDTVSWYQQALGQGPQFIFQYYEEEERQRGNFPDRFSGHQFPNYSSELNVNALLLGDSALYLCASSSQGQDTQYFGPGTRLTVL.

This clonotype showed up just once. Compared with germline, one end of the junction differs, possibly owing to a read error. V usage is TRBV15 and J usage is TRBJ1-1; TRBD1 matches 9 bases. This CDR3 spans 16 amino acids. Germline V gene sequence: CDR1 LNHNV, CDR2 YYDKDF (reference sequence). The CDR3 loop reads CDTSRDGGQGNTEAFF. Here the CDR3 DNA reads TGTGACACCAGCAGAGATGGGGGACAGGGGAACACTGAAGCTTTCTTT. Full variable domain (remainder filled in from reference TRBV15 and TRBJ1-1): DAMVIQNPRYQVTQFGKPVTLSCSQTLNHNVMYWYQQKSSQAPKLLFHYYDKDFNNEADTPDNFQSRRPNTSFCFLDIRSPGLGDTAMYLCDTSRDGGQGNTEAFFGQGTRLTVV.

This rearrangement joins TRBV20-1 to TRBJ2-5; 9 bases match TRBD1. V trimming: 6 bases; J trimming: 4 bases; junction bases outside the gene matches: 6. Germline V gene data show CDR1 as DFQATT and CDR2 as SNEGSKA (reference sequence). The CDR3 totals 13 residues. The CDR3 DNA follows: TGCAGTGCCAGGAAACAGGGGGCAGAGACCCAGTACTTC. Protein: CSARKQGAETQYF.

V and J are TRBV7-9 and TRBJ2-3; D gene uncertain. Deletions cut 5 bases from V and 6 bases from J, with 9 bases between. This CDR3 is built from 12 residues. Germline loops: CDR1 SEHNR, CDR2 FQNEAQ (reference sequence). The CDR3 region is CASSPSSDTQYF. DNA of the CDR3: TGTGCCAGCAGCCCTTCATCTGATACGCAGTATTTT.

The CDR3 DNA follows: TGCAGCGTTGAAGATCCGGCTAGCGGGAACACCGGGGAGCTGTTTTTT. It yields the protein CSVEDPASGNTGELFF. The V gene is TRBV29-1, the J gene TRBJ2-2; 7 nucleotides line up with TRBD2. The length of the CDR3 is 16 residues. The V segment lost 0 bases and the J segment 1 base; nucleotides outside the gene matches: 5. From germline, CDR1 is SQVTM and CDR2 ANQGSEA.

V is TRBV6-2 or TRBV6-3 and J is TRBJ2-1; TRBD1 matches 7 bases. The CDR3 runs 14 residues. V lost 2 bases to trimming and J lost 7 bases; unmatched junction nucleotides: 5. The V gene's germline CDR1 is MNHEY and CDR2 SVGEGT. CDR3: CASSYHPTGNEQFF. In DNA, the CDR3 is TGTGCCAGCAGTTACCATCCGACAGGGAATGAGCAGTTCTTC.

This clonotype was counted a few times. V is TRBV29-1 and J is TRBJ2-3; no clear D. The V and J ends lost 4 bases and 5 bases respectively, with 10 bases between them. The CDR3 is made up of 12 amino acids. CDR1 is SQVTM and CDR2 is ANQGSEA in the germline V gene. The chain's CDR3 is CSVAILGDTQYF. Here the CDR3 DNA reads TGCAGCGTTGCCATTTTGGGAGATACGCAGTATTTT.

The chain joins TRBV7-2 to TRBJ1-5; D gene ambiguous. Germline V gives CDR1 SGHTA, CDR2 FQGNSA. The CDR3 totals 14 residues. Trimming removed 7 bases from V and 1 base from J, with 11 bases in between. The CDR3 is CASTPAGSNQPQHF. The CDR3 DNA follows: TGTGCCAGCACCCCCGCCGGGAGCAATCAGCCCCAGCATTTT.

This clonotype was picked up a small number of times. The rearrangement joins TRBV20-1 to TRBJ2-1; a weak D match, TRBD2 (7 bases). V dropped 6 bases and J dropped 0 bases, with 27 bases sitting between them. This CDR3 spans 19 amino acids. Germline V CDR1 and CDR2: DFQATT, SNEGSKA (reference sequence). The CDR3 reads CSAPRGGGRHPSSYNEQFF. Here the CDR3 DNA reads TGCAGTGCCCCCCGAGGCGGGGGCCGTCATCCGAGCTCCTACAATGAGCAGTTCTTC.

V gene TRBV10-3 combines with J gene TRBJ1-2; D remains ambiguous. This CDR3 is 14 amino acids long. V lost 4 bases and J 0 bases, leaving 9 bases between the germline ends. The germline gives CDR1 ENHRY, CDR2 SYGVKD. The CDR3 reads CAISVEASNYGYTF. CDR3 DNA: TGTGCCATCAGTGTCGAGGCTTCTAACTATGGCTACACCTTC.

This rearrangement joins TRBV27 to TRBJ2-3; D gene ambiguous. This CDR3 contains 16 residues. Germline CDR1 and CDR2: MNHEY and SMNVEV (reference sequence). Trimming shortened V by 10 bases and J by 3 bases, and 23 bases separated the two germline ends. The CDR3 spells CANKPRTFPGTDTQYF. The CDR3 nucleotides are TGTGCCAACAAACCCCGGACGTTTCCAGGAACAGATACGCAGTATTTT.

The rearrangement uses TRBV29-1 and TRBJ2-7; TRBD1 is a possible D gene (5 bases). CDR1 is SQVTM and CDR2 is ANQGSEA in the germline V gene. The CDR3 contains 17 residues. Trimming left V 6 bases short and J 0 bases short, with 24 bases between. CDR3 sequence (DNA): TGCAGCGTCACGGACCTCAGGGTAGGCAAAAGCTCCTACGAGCAGTACTTC. As protein: CSVTDLRVGKSSYEQYF.

The chain has TRBV6-2 or TRBV6-3 and TRBJ2-7, with D possibly being TRBD1 or TRBD2 (5 bases each). V lost 5 bases and J 0 bases, leaving 23 bases between the germline ends. The CDR3 is made up of 18 amino acids. Looked up from germline, CDR1 is MNHEY and CDR2 is SVGEGT. The CDR3: CASSRAPGRGLSSYEQYF. The CDR3 region has the DNA TGTGCCAGCAGTAGAGCACCGGGACGGGGATTGAGCTCCTACGAGCAGTACTTC.